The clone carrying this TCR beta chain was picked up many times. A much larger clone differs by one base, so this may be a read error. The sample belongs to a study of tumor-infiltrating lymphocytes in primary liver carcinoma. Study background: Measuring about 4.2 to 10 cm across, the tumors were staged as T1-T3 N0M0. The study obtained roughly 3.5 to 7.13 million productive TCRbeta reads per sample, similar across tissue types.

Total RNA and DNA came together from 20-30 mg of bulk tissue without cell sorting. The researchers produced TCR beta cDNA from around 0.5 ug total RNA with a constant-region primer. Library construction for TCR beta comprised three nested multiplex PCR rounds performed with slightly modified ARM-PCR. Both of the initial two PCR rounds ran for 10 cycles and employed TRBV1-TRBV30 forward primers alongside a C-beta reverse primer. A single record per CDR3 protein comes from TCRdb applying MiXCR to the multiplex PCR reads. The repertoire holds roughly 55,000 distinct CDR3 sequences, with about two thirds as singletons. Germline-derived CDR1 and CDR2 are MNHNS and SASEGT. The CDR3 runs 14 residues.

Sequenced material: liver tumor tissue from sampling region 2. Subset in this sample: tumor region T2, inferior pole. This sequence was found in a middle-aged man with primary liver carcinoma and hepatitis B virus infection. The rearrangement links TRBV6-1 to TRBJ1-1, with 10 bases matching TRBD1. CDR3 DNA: TGTGCCAGTCGAAGACAGGGGGCTGTGACTGAAGCTTCCTTT. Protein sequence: CASRRQGAVTEASF.